This T cell receptor (beta chain) was sequenced in a study of regulatory T cells in long-lasting Graves disease. Overall study findings and caveats: A greater number of public clonotypes (around 3,000) was shared by persistent patients than by new patients (roughly 930). TCR diversity was lower in persistent than newly diagnosed Graves' disease.

TCR beta libraries were built with iRepertoire HTBI primers and Arm-PCR of CDR3 regions. Via MiXCR, TCRdb re-called the multiplex PCR reads, giving one row per CDR3 protein. The top ten hold roughly 21% of the sample, which has approximately 390,000 distinct CDR3 sequences, 15% to 20% seen once. J gave up 0 bases and V 4 bases, and 8 bases lay outside the gene matches. The CDR3 is 16 residues long. Per germline, CDR1 KGHSY and CDR2 FQNENV. Time point defined: newly diagnosed GD, antithyroid drugs for less than 3 months. RNA from PBMCs was the source of the TCR library. In regard to this clonotype: The target antigen is unknown.

The sample was also reused in another study, on T cells in Graves' hyperthyroidism and ophthalmopathy.

Sequencing used peripheral blood mononuclear cells (PBMCs), obtained at new diagnosis, from a patient treated with antithyroid drugs. This sequence originates from a woman aged 18 to 35 with Graves disease. This chain links TRBV16 with TRBJ2-7; 8 bases are a match to TRBD1. This CDR3 reads CASSLLGGQASYEQYF. In DNA form, the CDR3 reads TGTGCCAGCAGCCTATTAGGGGGACAGGCCTCCTACGAGCAGTACTTC.